The 15 T cell receptor beta chains in this list originate from one sample, sequenced in a study of cytomegalovirus exposure and HLA in healthy donors listed by TCRdb under 2017. The library was generated by the immunoSEQ multiplex PCR assay. A mixture of 60 forward primers for TCR Vbeta segments and 13 reverse primers for TCR Jbeta segments was used in the multiplex PCR. TCRdb provides this immuneACCESS table in a form limited to in-frame rearrangements. Some clones are lacking; in checked studies, under half of them reflect an unresolved V gene, and why the rest are absent is not known. This sample's table contains roughly 110,000 clones. The top ten clonotypes cover 5.5% to 8% of the sample. Sequenced input: PBMCs. The receptors stem from a man aged 40-55 years in good health and CMV-seropositive.

The V gene is TRBV10-1, the J gene TRBJ2-2, with D possibly matching TRBD2 (6 bases). Germline loops: CDR1 WNHNN, CDR2 SYGVQD (reference sequence). The CDR3 loop spans 15 amino acids. Between the trimmed V and J ends, which lost 5 bases and 1 base, there was a span of 11 bases. CDR3 region: CASSLAAMNTGELFF. DNA of the CDR3: TGCGCCAGCAGTTTAGCGGCTATGAACACCGGGGAGCTGTTTTTT.

V is TRBV5-8 and J is TRBJ2-7; a weak D match, TRBD1 (6 bases). The V gene's germline CDR1 is SGHTS and CDR2 YDEGEE. This CDR3 is built from 13 residues. V lost 3 bases, J lost 4 bases, and 11 bases lay in between. CDR3 residues: CASSSTGYYEQYF. The CDR3 nucleotides are TGTGCCAGCAGCTCGACAGGATATTACGAGCAGTACTTC.

The chain recombines TRBV9 with TRBJ2-7; D gene uncertain. Per germline, CDR1 SGDLS and CDR2 YYNGEE. Trimming removed 3 bases from V and 3 bases from J, with 13 bases in between. The CDR3 is 14 amino acids. CDR3 DNA sequence: TGTGCCAGCAGCGAAATTGACTCGGGCTACGAGCAGTACTTC. Encoded protein: CASSEIDSGYEQYF.

V and J are TRBV19 and TRBJ2-7, with D unresolved. The CDR3 is made up of 13 amino acids. V lost 4 bases and J 2 bases, leaving 9 bases between the germline ends. Germline lookup yields CDR1 LNHDA and CDR2 SQIVND (reference sequence). CDR3 loop: CASSTSGTYEQYF. The CDR3, as DNA: TGTGCCAGTAGTACCTCAGGCACCTACGAGCAGTACTTC.

The CDR3 protein is CASSYRGQGLPYF. The DNA for the CDR3 is TGTGCCAGCAGTTACAGGGGACAGGGGCTTCCGTACTTC. The V and J genes are TRBV6-5 and TRBJ2-7; 10 bases line up with TRBD1. Trimming at V came to 2 bases and at J to 12 bases, leaving 7 bases not matched to a gene. Germline V gives CDR1 MNHEY, CDR2 SVGAGI. This CDR3 has 13 amino acids.

The CDR3 sequence is CASSQGPQKIYGYTF. The CDR3 DNA reads TGTGCCAGCAGCCAAGGGCCACAGAAGATCTATGGCTACACCTTC. The chain recombines TRBV4-2 with TRBJ1-2; no firm D call. Per germline, CDR1 LGHNA and CDR2 YNFKEQ. V lost 1 base, J lost 4 bases, and 13 bases lay in between. There are 15 residues in the CDR3.

The chain couples TRBV18 to TRBJ1-6; maybe TRBD1 (6 bases). Germline V CDR1 and CDR2: KGHSH, LQKENI. The CDR3 runs to 15 residues. Trimming removed 2 bases from V and 9 bases from J, with 14 bases in between. The CDR3 here is CASSPGGRGGSPLHF. The DNA of the CDR3 is TGTGCCAGCTCACCAGGAGGCAGGGGCGGTTCACCCCTCCACTTT.

The rearrangement joins TRBV10-1 to TRBJ2-7; D may be TRBD2 (5 bases). The germline gives CDR1 WNHNN, CDR2 SYGVQD (reference sequence). Trimming removed 0 bases from V and 2 bases from J, with 11 bases in between. The CDR3 sequence is 15 residues long. The CDR3 DNA sequence: TGCGCCAGCAGTGAGTCGCCACGGGGAACCTACGAGCAGTACTTC. It specifies CASSESPRGTYEQYF.

V gene TRBV18 combines with J gene TRBJ1-2; a possible D gene is TRBD1 (6 bases). This CDR3 region has 14 residues. Germline assignment: CDR1 KGHSH and CDR2 LQKENI. The V and J ends lost 3 bases and 8 bases respectively, with 16 bases between them. CDR3 DNA: TGTGCCAGCTCACCGGGGGCCGGGACACCAGGCTACACCTTC. Its translation: CASSPGAGTPGYTF.

V is TRBV27 and J is TRBJ1-4; the match to TRBD1 covers 7 bases. This CDR3 is 14 amino acids long. The V segment lost 6 bases and the J segment 11 bases; nucleotides outside the gene matches: 12. The V gene's germline CDR1 is MNHEY and CDR2 SMNVEV (reference sequence). The CDR3 nucleotides are TGTGCCAGCAGCGCCTCAGGGGGTGTGCGGAAACTGTTTTTT. As protein: CASSASGGVRKLFF.

The rearrangement links TRBV28 to TRBJ1-2, with a weak D call TRBD1 (6 bases). The CDR3 consists of 14 residues. Between the trimmed V and J ends, which lost 5 bases and 0 bases, there was a span of 10 bases. Germline CDR1 MDHEN, CDR2 SYDVKM. The CDR3: CASSGDISNYGYTF. DNA of the CDR3: TGTGCCAGCAGTGGGGACATTTCTAACTATGGCTACACCTTC.

The chain has TRBV20-1 and TRBJ2-1; D is unresolved. There are 10 residues in the CDR3. The germline V and J ends were trimmed by 4 bases and 7 bases, with 5 bases remaining between them. The V gene's germline CDR1 is DFQATT and CDR2 SNEGSKA (reference sequence). The CDR3 loop is CSAIRNEQFF. CDR3 coding DNA: TGCAGTGCTATTCGGAATGAGCAGTTCTTC.

The gene calls are TRBV6-5 and TRBJ2-5, with D perhaps matching TRBD1 (7 bases). Germline V lookup: CDR1 MNHEY, CDR2 SVGAGI. V was clipped by 6 bases and J by 5 bases, with 10 bases between them. The CDR3 spans 12 residues. The CDR3 region is CASSPGGETQYF. The CDR3 nucleotides are TGTGCCAGCAGCCCAGGGGGGGAGACCCAGTACTTC.

V gene TRBV7-2 combines with J gene TRBJ2-7, with 11 bases that match TRBD1. The V gene's germline CDR1 is SGHTA and CDR2 FQGNSA. The CDR3 covers 15 residues. After removal of 5 bases from V and 6 bases from J, the junction contained 9 bases not matched to a gene. The CDR3 coding sequence is TGTGCCAGCAGCAAAGAGGGGACAGGGGGTAGCGAGCAGTACTTC. Translating it yields CASSKEGTGGSEQYF.

This chain links TRBV7-2 with TRBJ1-4; 9 bases are shared with TRBD1. CDR1 SGHTA and CDR2 FQGNSA come from the germline V gene. V shed 5 bases and J 4 bases; nucleotides not matched to a gene: 8. This CDR3 region has 16 residues. The CDR3 nucleotides are TGTGCCAGCAGCCCGCACAGGGGGCTAGGTAATGAAAAACTGTTTTTT. It translates to CASSPHRGLGNEKLFF.